This is a list of T cell receptor beta chains from one sample in a study of cytomegalovirus exposure and HLA in healthy donors. Repertoires were generated with immunoSEQ multiplex PCR, while TCRdb's copy carries only in-frame clones and drops some. The sample lists approximately 140,000 clones, roughly 63% occurring once. The sequencing sample was made of PBMCs. The source is a woman in her fifties or sixties in good health and CMV-seropositive. CDR3s include the opening cysteine and the closing phenylalanine or tryptophan. D genes are given only for firm matches. Some rows have no size entry. The others give once, few or many, or a class for an expanded clone.

abundance	v_gene	d_gene	j_gene	len	CDR3nt	CDR3aa
NA	TRBV10-3	TRBD2	TRBJ2-1	14	TGTGCCGCTACCGTAGGCGGGAGGGACAATGAGCAGTTCTTC	CAATVGGRDNEQFF
NA	TRBV4-2	TRBD2	TRBJ2-1	15	TGTGCCAGCAGCCAAGACGGGACTAGTAAAAATGAGCAGTTCTTC	CASSQDGTSKNEQFF
NA	TRBV15	NA	TRBJ2-4	15	TGTGCCACCAGCAGAGTTCTAGGCCAGGGAAACATTCAGTACTTC	CATSRVLGQGNIQYF
NA	TRBV18	TRBD2	TRBJ2-3	19	TGTGCCAGCTCACCACAGAGAGGGACTAGCGGACCCATCACAGATACGCAGTATTTT	CASSPQRGTSGPITDTQYF
NA	TRBV27	TRBD2	TRBJ2-3	15	TGTGCCAGCAGTTTCCTAGCGGAACGACCAGATACGCAGTATTTT	CASSFLAERPDTQYF
NA	TRBV28	TRBD1	TRBJ1-2	14	TGTGCCAGCAGTTTGGGACAGCCGGTGGTGGGCTACACCTTC	CASSLGQPVVGYTF
NA	TRBV4-1	NA	TRBJ2-7	14	TGCGCCAGCAGGCCCCGCGACAGTATCTACGAGCAGTACTTC	CASRPRDSIYEQYF
NA	TRBV6-5	NA	TRBJ1-1	14	TGTGCCAGCAAAGGGGGGGCGCGGAACACTGAAGCTTTCTTT	CASKGGARNTEAFF
NA	TRBV27	TRBD2	TRBJ2-3	13	TGTGCCAGCAGTTTAGCGGGAGTGGATACGCAGTATTTT	CASSLAGVDTQYF
NA	TRBV5-1	TRBD2	TRBJ2-7	14	TGCGCCAGCGGAGGGGTAGCGGGAGACTACGAGCAGTACTTC	CASGGVAGDYEQYF
NA	TRBV7-7	NA	TRBJ2-5	14	TGTGCCAGCAGCTCGGGACTGCTCCAAGAGACCCAGTACTTC	CASSSGLLQETQYF
NA	TRBV28	TRBD2	TRBJ2-1	17	TGTGCCAGCAGTTTAAAGTTTCGCGGGAGGGCCGGAAATGAGCAGTTCTTC	CASSLKFRGRAGNEQFF
NA	TRBV28	TRBD1	TRBJ2-7	14	TGTGCCAGCAGTTCGGGACAGAAGTCCTACGAGCAGTACTTC	CASSSGQKSYEQYF
few	TRBV6-6	TRBD1	TRBJ2-7	14	TGTGCCAGCCAACTGATACAGGGGATCTACGAGCAGTACTTC	CASQLIQGIYEQYF
NA	TRBV5-1	NA	TRBJ2-7	14	TGCGCCAGCAGCTTGGAGGACACTCTCTACGAGCAGTACTTC	CASSLEDTLYEQYF
NA	TRBV30	NA	TRBJ2-1	13	TGTGCCTGGAGTCCGGTACAGTACAATGAGCAGTTCTTC	CAWSPVQYNEQFF
NA	TRBV19	NA	TRBJ1-2	13	TGTGCCAGTAGTATAGTTTTACAGTATGGCTACACCTTC	CASSIVLQYGYTF